This is a list of T cell receptor beta chains from one sample in a study of blood T cell repertoires in COVID-19. Sequenced by immunoSEQ multiplex PCR; TCRdb stores in-frame clones only, minus some. In the table there are about 430,000 clones, roughly 84% of which are singletons. Source material: PBMCs or T cells enriched from blood (not recorded which). The receptors stem from a woman aged 18-30 years who had been exposed to COVID-19. Both conserved end residues are part of each CDR3.

>TRBV4-2
CASSQDWAGASDTQYF
>TRBV7-9
CASSLVSYGYTF
>TRBV6-5
CASSWGGQDYGYTF
>TRBV4-3
CASSQDRTSTDTQYF
>TRBV5-1
CASSGQGGGNTIYF
>TRBV5-4
CASSSDRGRTEAFF
>TRBV5-1
CASSLTSGSHEQFF
>TRBV20-1
CSARVIETQYF
>TRBV28
CATKQGANQPQHF
>TRBV2
CASSELLVTSGSSNEQFF
>TRBV6-1
CASSEEGSGSTSTDTQYF
>TRBV5-5
CASSSGQWTGELFF
>TRBV5-1
CASSPTGYEQYF
>TRBV5-8
CASSFRDRANQPQHF
>TRBV3-1/TRBV3-2
CASSHPTGISGNTIYF
>TRBV2
CASRDPSGDQPQHF
>TRBV5-6
CASKKRGNEKLFF
>TRBV5-1
CASSLAEAAISGNTIYF
>TRBV5-1
CASSLALRDEQFF
>TRBV5-1
CASSPSGLAGHEQFF
>TRBV28
CASSPGQTGNTIYF
>TRBV18
CASSPRGVGGSNTEAFF
>TRBV4-3
CASSQVTGNYGYTF
>TRBV19
CASNGFHGTGDSPLHF
>TRBV18
CASSLQGTDTQYF
>TRBV13
CASSEEAGATQYF
>TRBV9
CASTDRLGSGELFF
>TRBV28
CASRRLQGPQETQYF
>TRBV19
CASSIGQSNTEAFF
>TRBV12-3/TRBV12-4
CASRGQGYETQYF
>TRBV6-5
CASRLSGGNTIYF
>TRBV28
CASSRTGGEQETQYF
>TRBV7-7
CASSLDSGGPYNEQFF
>TRBV11-2
CASSQLTGGPSSYEQYF
>TRBV7-9
CASSVRDRPYGYTF
>TRBV15
CATSREPRDSRDAYGYTF
>TRBV5-8
CASSLEGRTRTGELFF
>TRBV6-4
CASSADSLQLYF
>TRBV6-1
CASSDLWGQGRLNF
>TRBV18
CASSPRAGLYAEAFF
>TRBV7-2
CASSPSSGSSYEQYF
>TRBV6-4
CASSDEGQASNYGYTF
>TRBV19
CASSRDYMNTEAFF
>TRBV4-1
CASSQVLGRAGELFF
>TRBV28
CASSLSGFNEKLFF
>TRBV27
CASSSLGTHSYEQYF
>TRBV7-8
CASSLGGGGAQHF
>TRBV5-1
CASSLGPTGAYEQYF
>TRBV11-2
CASSLTDLYGYTF
>TRBV5-6
CASSLGLGGASGETQYF
>TRBV10-1
CASSARATDTQYF